These 4 T cell receptor beta chains were all obtained from the same sample, sequenced in a study of blood T cell repertoires in COVID-19. Only in-frame clones appear in the TCRdb table, and some are missing; sequencing was by immunoSEQ multiplex PCR. Of tens of thousands of clones in the sample, approximately 88% were seen once. Sequenced material: peripheral blood. These receptors were taken from a human donor in a cohort sampled during active COVID-19.

The genes are TRBV7-9 and TRBJ2-2, with TRBD1 matching 7 bases. The germline V gene encodes CDR1 SEHNR and CDR2 FQNEAQ (reference sequence). CDR3 size: 15 residues. The J segment lost 5 bases and the V segment lost 5 bases, leaving 8 bases of the junction unmatched. The CDR3 reads CASSITGAGTGELFF. In DNA, the CDR3 is TGTGCCAGCAGCATTACAGGGGCCGGAACCGGGGAGCTGTTTTTT.

This clone showed up just once. The chain combines TRBV15 with TRBJ1-3; D not certain. CDR3 length equals 15 residues. The germline V and J ends were trimmed by 1 base and 4 bases, with 11 bases remaining between them. Germline CDR1 LNHNV, CDR2 YYDKDF (reference sequence). CDR3: CATSRVGSLGNTIYF. CDR3 sequence (DNA): TGTGCCACCAGCAGAGTAGGGAGCTTGGGAAACACCATATATTTT.

V usage is TRBV12-1 and J usage is TRBJ1-5; TRBD1 is taken as the D call from the table, unchecked against the DNA. TRBV12-1 is a pseudogene segment. The CDR3 has 20 amino acids. The CDR3 coding sequence is TGTGCCAGCAGCTTTGTGGACAGACTGCCTCTACGGTGGAGCAATCAGCCCCAGCATTTT. Protein product: CASSFVDRLPLRWSNQPQHF.

CDR3 in amino acids: CASSLDGTRDNTQYF. In DNA, the CDR3 is TGTGCCAGCAGCTTAGACGGGACTAGGGATAATACGCAGTATTTT. This chain links TRBV7-7 with TRBJ2-3, with 8 bases that match TRBD2. Trimming removed 1 base from V and 7 bases from J; junction bases left unmatched: 7. This CDR3 contains 15 residues. Germline assignment: CDR1 SSHAT and CDR2 FNYEAQ (reference sequence).